The 5 T cell receptor beta chains reported below all come from one sample, sequenced in a study of CD8 T cells in Susac syndrome (dated by TCRdb to between 2017 and 2020). Receptors were amplified or captured by the immunoSEQ multiplex PCR assay. RNA was extracted using the RNeasy kit, and roughly 0.5 to 1 ug of the RNA was reverse transcribed with random hexamers. TCRdb applied fastp at Q25 and MiXCR to the public reads, then kept only in-frame beta chains. CDR3 protein duplicates are merged, each entry listing the most common genes and DNA. The sample includes about 400,000 distinct CDR3 sequences, with 85% observed a single time. The ten biggest clones cover more than 0.09% of the sample. The material sequenced was CD8+ T cells from PBMCs. The origin of the receptors is a human donor with multiple sclerosis.

This chain uses TRBV10-3 with TRBJ1-4, with TRBD1 matching over 9 bases. This CDR3 spans 13 amino acids. With 5 bases clipped from V and 8 bases from J, the junction kept 3 bases outside the gene matches. The germline gives CDR1 ENHRY, CDR2 SYGVKD. For the CDR3, the DNA is TGTGCCATCAGTTGGGACAGGGCAGAAAAACTGTTTTTT. Its translation: CAISWDRAEKLFF.

A single count supports this clonotype. The chain carries TRBV27 and TRBJ2-4; possible D gene TRBD1, 6 bases. The CDR3 length is 14 residues. Germline CDR1 and CDR2: MNHEY and SMNVEV (reference sequence). Trimming took 2 bases from V and 8 from J, leaving 13 bases between them. The CDR3 sequence: CASSLVGGVHIQYF. The CDR3 region has the DNA TGTGCCAGCAGTTTAGTTGGGGGCGTTCACATTCAGTACTTC.

The V gene is TRBV7-9, the J gene TRBJ2-5; TRBD2 matches at 8 bases. The CDR3 sequence is 15 residues long. From germline, CDR1 is SEHNR and CDR2 FQNEAQ (reference sequence). The junction had 7 bases not matched to a gene; V was cut back by 5 bases and J by 2 bases. In DNA, the CDR3 is TGTGCCAGCAGCAGCGGTCCTAGCGGGCAAGAGACCCAGTACTTC. Translation gives CASSSGPSGQETQYF.

V and J are TRBV4-1 and TRBJ1-5; perhaps TRBD1 as D (6 bases). This CDR3 is 14 amino acids long. The germline V and J ends were trimmed by 0 bases and 6 bases, with 9 bases remaining between them. Per germline, CDR1 MGHRA and CDR2 YSYEKL. The CDR3 DNA follows: TGCGCCAGCAGCCAAGAGTACAGGGCTCAGCCCCAGCATTTT. Translating it yields CASSQEYRAQPQHF.

This sequence joins TRBV20-1 and TRBJ1-1; D not resolved. Germline loops: CDR1 DFQATT, CDR2 SNEGSKA (reference sequence). Trimming cost V 1 base and J 2 bases, with 17 bases left between them. This CDR3 region has 16 residues. CDR3 in amino acids: CSARGPPGELNTEAFF. CDR3 in DNA: TGCAGTGCTAGAGGACCCCCGGGAGAACTAAACACTGAAGCTTTCTTT.